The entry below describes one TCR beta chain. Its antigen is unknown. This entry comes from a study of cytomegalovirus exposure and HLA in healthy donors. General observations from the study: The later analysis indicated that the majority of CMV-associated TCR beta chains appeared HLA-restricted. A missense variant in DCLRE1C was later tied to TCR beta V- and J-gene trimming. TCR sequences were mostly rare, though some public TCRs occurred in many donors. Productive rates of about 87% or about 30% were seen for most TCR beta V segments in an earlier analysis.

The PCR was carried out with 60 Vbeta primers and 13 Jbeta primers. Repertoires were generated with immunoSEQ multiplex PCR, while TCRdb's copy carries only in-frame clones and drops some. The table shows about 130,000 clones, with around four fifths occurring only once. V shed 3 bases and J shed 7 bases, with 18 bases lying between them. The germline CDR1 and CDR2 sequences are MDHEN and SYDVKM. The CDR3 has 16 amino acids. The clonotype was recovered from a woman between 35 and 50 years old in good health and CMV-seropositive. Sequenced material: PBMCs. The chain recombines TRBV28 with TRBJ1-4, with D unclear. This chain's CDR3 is CASSFSGTTRREKLFF. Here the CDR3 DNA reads TGTGCCAGCAGTTTCTCTGGCACCACCAGGCGTGAAAAACTGTTTTTT. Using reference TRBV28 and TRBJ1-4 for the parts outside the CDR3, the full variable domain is DVKVTQSSRYLVKRTGEKVFLECVQDMDHENMFWYRQDPGLGLRLIYFSYDVKMKEKGDIPEGYSVSREKKERFSLILESASTNQTSMYLCASSFSGTTRREKLFFGSGTQLSVL.